This record concerns one TCR beta chain sequence. This sample was included in a study of control samples from healthy donors and cancer patients. V was clipped by 0 bases and J by 7 bases; unmatched bases: 9. The CDR3 is 16 residues long. CDR1 and CDR2 from the germline V gene are MNHEY and SVGAGI. The protocol was immunoSEQ multiplex PCR, while the TCRdb copy is restricted to in-frame clones and leaves out a portion. The table gives some 190,000 clones; the top ten clones make up more than 2% of it. This receptor was identified in a woman in her 30s in good health. The chain employs TRBV6-5 and TRBJ2-5; 9 bases map to TRBD1. Sequenced material: blood. The CDR3 sequence: CASSYSAGTGSGTQYF. The CDR3 DNA is TGTGCCAGCAGTTACTCGGCCGGGACAGGGTCCGGGACCCAGTACTTC.